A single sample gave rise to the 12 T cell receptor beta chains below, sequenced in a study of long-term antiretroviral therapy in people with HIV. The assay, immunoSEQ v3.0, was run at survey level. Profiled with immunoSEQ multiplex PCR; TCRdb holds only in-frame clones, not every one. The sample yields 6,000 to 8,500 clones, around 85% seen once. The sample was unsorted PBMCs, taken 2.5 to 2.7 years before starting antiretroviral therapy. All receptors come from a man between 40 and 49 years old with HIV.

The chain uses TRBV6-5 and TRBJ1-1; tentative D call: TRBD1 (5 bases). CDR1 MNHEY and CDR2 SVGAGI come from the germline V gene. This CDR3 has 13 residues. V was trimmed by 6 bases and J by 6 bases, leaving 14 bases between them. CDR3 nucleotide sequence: TGTGCCAGCAGCTCGGCAGGAGGGGCTGAAGCTTTCTTT. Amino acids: CASSSAGGAEAFF.

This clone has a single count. In nucleotides, the CDR3 is TGTGCCACCAGCAGAGACAAGGCGCGGACAGGGGATGGTAGTGGCTACACCTTC. Its protein product is CATSRDKARTGDGSGYTF. The V gene is TRBV15, the J gene TRBJ1-2; 9 bases fit TRBD1. The CDR3 consists of 18 residues. Unmatched junction bases numbered 15, after V lost 0 bases and J lost 7 bases. Germline V gene lookup returns CDR1 LNHNV and CDR2 YYDKDF (reference sequence).

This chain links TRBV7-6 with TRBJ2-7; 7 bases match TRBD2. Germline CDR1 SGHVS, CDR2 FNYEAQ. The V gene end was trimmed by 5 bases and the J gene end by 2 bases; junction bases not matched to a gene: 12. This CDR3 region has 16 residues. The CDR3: CASSPQRGPATYEQYF. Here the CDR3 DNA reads TGTGCCAGCAGCCCCCAGCGGGGTCCGGCTACCTACGAGCAGTACTTC.

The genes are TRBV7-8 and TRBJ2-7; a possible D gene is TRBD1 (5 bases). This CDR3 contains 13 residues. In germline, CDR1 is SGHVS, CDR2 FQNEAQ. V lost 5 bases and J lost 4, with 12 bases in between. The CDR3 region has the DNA TGTGCCAGCAGCGTCATAGACAGTTACGAGCAGTACTTC. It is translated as CASSVIDSYEQYF.

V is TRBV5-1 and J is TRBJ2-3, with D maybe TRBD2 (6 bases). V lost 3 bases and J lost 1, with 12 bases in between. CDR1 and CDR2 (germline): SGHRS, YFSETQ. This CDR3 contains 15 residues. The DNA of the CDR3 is TGCGCCAGCAGCTCCGGGACTGTTCGCACAGATACGCAGTATTTT. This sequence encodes CASSSGTVRTDTQYF.

In nucleotides, the CDR3 is TGTGCCAGCAGGGGACAGGGAGGGGCAACTAATGAAAAACTGTTTTTT. Amino acid sequence: CASRGQGGATNEKLFF. The chain has TRBV6-6 and TRBJ1-4; 9 positions match TRBD1. Germline lookup yields CDR1 MNHNY and CDR2 SVGAGI (reference sequence). This CDR3 spans 16 amino acids. Trimming removed 6 bases from V and 0 bases from J; junction bases left unmatched: 5.

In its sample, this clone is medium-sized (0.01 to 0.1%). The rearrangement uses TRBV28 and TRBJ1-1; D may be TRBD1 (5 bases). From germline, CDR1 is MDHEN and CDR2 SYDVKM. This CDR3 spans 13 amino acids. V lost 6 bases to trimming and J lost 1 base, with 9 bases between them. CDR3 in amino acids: CASSRTGNTEAFF. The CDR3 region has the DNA TGTGCCAGCAGCCGTACAGGGAACACTGAAGCTTTCTTT.

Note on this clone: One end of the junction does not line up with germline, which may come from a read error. The CDR3 loop reads CASSGFSTRELFF. The CDR3 nucleotides read TGCGCCAGCAGCGGGTTCAGCACCAGGGAGCTGTTTTTT. The chain links TRBV5-1 to TRBJ2-2; D ambiguous. Germline lookup yields CDR1 SGHRS and CDR2 YFSETQ. This CDR3 has 13 amino acids.

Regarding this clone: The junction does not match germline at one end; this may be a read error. The CDR3 sequence: CASRLAPDYEQYF. CDR3 DNA: TGCGCCAGCAGATTGGCCCCGGACTACGAGCAGTACTTC. The chain carries TRBV5-1 and TRBJ2-7; D remains ambiguous. Germline CDR1 and CDR2: SGHRS and YFSETQ. The CDR3 has 13 amino acids.

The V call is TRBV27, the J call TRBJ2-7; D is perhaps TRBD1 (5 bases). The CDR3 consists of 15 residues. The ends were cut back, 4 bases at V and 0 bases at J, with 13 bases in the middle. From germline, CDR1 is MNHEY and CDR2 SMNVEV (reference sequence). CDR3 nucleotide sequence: TGTGCCAGCAGTTCCCCCCTCAGGGCCTCCTACGAGCAGTACTTC. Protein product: CASSSPLRASYEQYF.

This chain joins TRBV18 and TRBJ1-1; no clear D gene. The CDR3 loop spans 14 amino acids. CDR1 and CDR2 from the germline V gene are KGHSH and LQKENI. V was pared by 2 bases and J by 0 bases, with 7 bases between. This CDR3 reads CASSPTGMNTEAFF. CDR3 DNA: TGTGCCAGCTCACCAACGGGGATGAACACTGAAGCTTTCTTT.

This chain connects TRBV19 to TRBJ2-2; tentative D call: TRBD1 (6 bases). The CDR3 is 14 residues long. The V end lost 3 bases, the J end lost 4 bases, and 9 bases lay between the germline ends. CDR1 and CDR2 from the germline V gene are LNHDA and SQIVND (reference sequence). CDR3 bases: TGTGCCAGTAGTATCCGAGGGGGCACCGGGGAGCTGTTTTTT. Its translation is CASSIRGGTGELFF.